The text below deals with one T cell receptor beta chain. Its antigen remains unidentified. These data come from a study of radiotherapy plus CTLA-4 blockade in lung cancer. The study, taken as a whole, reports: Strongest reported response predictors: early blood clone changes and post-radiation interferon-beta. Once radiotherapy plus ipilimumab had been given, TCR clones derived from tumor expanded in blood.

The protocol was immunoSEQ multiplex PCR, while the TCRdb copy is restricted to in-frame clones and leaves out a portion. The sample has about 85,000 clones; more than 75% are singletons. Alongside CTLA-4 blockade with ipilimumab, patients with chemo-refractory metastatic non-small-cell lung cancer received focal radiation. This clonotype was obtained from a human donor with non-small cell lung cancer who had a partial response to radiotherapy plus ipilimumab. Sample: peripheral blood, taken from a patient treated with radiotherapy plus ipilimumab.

The CDR3: CASSLEASNQPQHF. Written as DNA, the CDR3 is TGTGCCAGCAGCTTAGAGGCCAGCAATCAGCCCCAGCATTTT. The gene calls are TRBV11-2 and TRBJ1-5; D is unclear. Germline CDR1 is SGHAT and CDR2 is FQNNGV. This CDR3 has 14 residues. Trimming shortened V by 0 bases and J by 1 base, and 4 bases separated the two germline ends.